A single sample gave rise to the 14 T cell receptor beta chains below, sequenced in a study of blood T cell repertoires in COVID-19. Assay used: immunoSEQ multiplex PCR; TCRdb lists only in-frame clones, some missing. The sample includes 55,000 to 70,000 clones, around 87% seen only once; the top ten take around 20%. The specimen sequenced was peripheral blood. These receptors were collected from a woman of 80 years or more with COVID-19, enrolled during active disease.

The chain combines TRBV6-4 with TRBJ1-2, with TRBD1 as a possible D gene (6 bases). Trimming took 11 bases from V and 1 from J, leaving 17 bases between them. This CDR3 has 14 amino acids. Germline V lookup: CDR1 MRHNA, CDR2 SNTAGT. The CDR3 reads CAGSTGEINYGYTF. The CDR3 region has the DNA TGTGCCGGGTCGACAGGAGAAATTAACTATGGCTACACCTTC.

The chain employs TRBV2 and TRBJ2-5; TRBD2 matches at 11 bases. V trimming: 3 bases; J trimming: 1 base; junction bases outside the gene matches: 4. This CDR3 has 16 amino acids. The germline gives CDR1 SNHLY, CDR2 FYNNEI. The CDR3 here is CASSEGLAGGQETQYF. The CDR3 DNA sequence: TGTGCCAGCAGTGAGGGGCTAGCGGGGGGCCAAGAGACCCAGTACTTC.

The count of this clone is one. V and J are TRBV5-5 and TRBJ1-2; 7 positions match TRBD1. CDR3 size: 15 residues. Germline V CDR1 and CDR2: SGHKS, YYEKEE (reference sequence). The J segment lost 4 bases and the V segment lost 4 bases, leaving 10 bases of the junction unmatched. This chain's CDR3 is CASSPLGQYAYGYTF. As DNA, the CDR3 is TGTGCCAGCAGCCCCCTGGGACAGTATGCCTATGGCTACACCTTC. The full variable domain, its missing parts supplied by reference TRBV5-5 and TRBJ1-2, is DAGVTQSPTHLIKTRGQQVTLRCSPISGHKSVSWYQQVLGQGPQFIFQYYEKEERGRGNFPDRFSARQFPNYSSELNVNALLLGDSALYLCASSPLGQYAYGYTFGSGTRLTVV.

J is TRBJ2-1 and V is TRBV2; 14 bases align to TRBD2. The germline CDR1 and CDR2 sequences are SNHLY and FYNNEI. V shed 3 bases and J 9 bases; nucleotides not matched to a gene: 7. This CDR3 spans 16 amino acids. The CDR3 loop reads CASSELAGLAGAEQFF. The CDR3 DNA follows: TGTGCCAGCAGTGAGTTGGCGGGACTAGCGGGGGCTGAGCAGTTCTTC. Full variable domain (remainder filled in from reference TRBV2 and TRBJ2-1): EPEVTQTPSHQVTQMGQEVILRCVPISNHLYFYWYRQILGQKVEFLVSFYNNEISEKSEIFDDQFSVERPDGSNFTLKIRSTKLEDSAMYFCASSELAGLAGAEQFFGPGTRLTVL.

This chain uses TRBV5-8 with TRBJ2-6; 12 nucleotides match TRBD1. Germline CDR1 reads SGHTS; CDR2 reads YDEGEE. V lost 5 bases to trimming and J lost 4 bases; unmatched junction nucleotides: 13. The CDR3 is made up of 19 amino acids. CDR3 sequence reads: CASRRRPGQGAFGANVLTF. In nucleotides, the CDR3 is TGTGCCAGCAGACGCCGTCCGGGACAGGGGGCGTTCGGGGCCAACGTCCTGACTTTC.

This clone was observed a handful of times. The V and J genes are TRBV18 and TRBJ2-7, with TRBD2 identical over 16 bases. With 5 bases clipped from V and 6 bases from J, the junction kept 7 bases outside the gene matches. CDR1 KGHSH and CDR2 LQKENI come from the germline V gene. The CDR3 consists of 16 residues. The CDR3 loop is CASSGTSGGAGREQYF. CDR3 in DNA: TGTGCCAGCTCAGGGACTAGCGGGGGGGCAGGACGCGAGCAGTACTTC.

This sequence joins TRBV2 and TRBJ1-2; 8 positions agree with TRBD1. After removal of 1 base from V and 4 bases from J, the junction contained 5 bases not matched to a gene. CDR1 is SNHLY and CDR2 is FYNNEI in the germline V gene. The CDR3 is 15 residues long. CDR3 loop: CASSEGYRGGYGYTF. DNA of the CDR3: TGTGCCAGCAGTGAAGGGTACAGGGGGGGCTATGGCTACACCTTC. The variable domain in full, completed from reference TRBV2 and TRBJ1-2, reads EPEVTQTPSHQVTQMGQEVILRCVPISNHLYFYWYRQILGQKVEFLVSFYNNEISEKSEIFDDQFSVERPDGSNFTLKIRSTKLEDSAMYFCASSEGYRGGYGYTFGSGTRLTVV.

This clone was counted a single time. CDR3 nucleotide sequence: TGTGCCAGCTCCCTTACTAATACGAATACGCAGTATTTT. As protein: CASSLTNTNTQYF. V gene TRBV18 combines with J gene TRBJ2-3, with no clear D. Per germline, CDR1 KGHSH and CDR2 LQKENI. The CDR3 is 13 amino acids. Trimming took 6 bases from V and 7 from J, leaving 14 bases between them.

This clone was counted between two and nine times. This sequence joins TRBV10-3 and TRBJ1-4; D gene ambiguous. The CDR3 is 13 amino acids. Germline V gene data show CDR1 as ENHRY and CDR2 as SYGVKD. Trimming took off 7 bases at V and 0 bases at J, with 6 bases between the two ends. The CDR3 nucleotides read TGTGCCATCAAGAGTGCAACTAATGAAAAACTGTTTTTT. Its protein product is CAIKSATNEKLFF.

In DNA form, the CDR3 reads TGTGCCAGCAGCCCCCTAGGGGCCAACGTCCTGACTTTC. It is translated as CASSPLGANVLTF. The genes are TRBV7-6 and TRBJ2-6, with no clear D. Per the germline V gene, CDR1 is SGHVS and CDR2 is FNYEAQ. The CDR3 is 13 residues long. V was clipped by 5 bases and J by 4 bases, with 6 bases between them.

V usage is TRBV15 and J usage is TRBJ1-2; TRBD1 might be the D (6 bases). The CDR3 loop spans 14 amino acids. CDR1 and CDR2 from the germline V gene are LNHNV and YYDKDF (reference sequence). Trimming took off 8 bases at V and 0 bases at J, with 13 bases between the two ends. The CDR3 DNA reads TGTGCCACCCAGGGGCGAGGCGCTAACTATGGCTACACCTTC. This encodes CATQGRGANYGYTF.

This chain's CDR3 is CASSEGTRQFF. The CDR3 nucleotides read TGTGCCAGCAGTGAAGGGACTAGGCAGTTCTTC. J is TRBJ2-1 and V is TRBV2; 7 bases line up with TRBD2. Germline trimming cut 1 base from V and 12 bases from J; bases unmatched to any gene: 0. CDR1 SNHLY and CDR2 FYNNEI come from the germline V gene. The CDR3 extends over 11 amino acids.

The CDR3: CASSPRGRGLSSGNTIYF. In DNA, the CDR3 is TGTGCCAGCAGCCCCAGGGGCAGGGGCCTCTCCTCTGGAAACACCATATATTTT. The chain recombines TRBV5-6 with TRBJ1-3; perhaps TRBD1 as D (6 bases). The V end was cut by 4 bases, the J end by 0 bases, with 20 bases between. Germline CDR1 SGHDT, CDR2 YYEEEE. The CDR3 spans 18 residues.

This chain joins TRBV7-9 and TRBJ1-1, with D possibly being TRBD1 (6 bases). This CDR3 region has 13 residues. The germline V gene has CDR1 SEHNR and CDR2 FQNEAQ (reference sequence). The ends were cut back, 6 bases at V and 5 bases at J, with 13 bases in the middle. The CDR3 sequence: CASSKGGETEAFF. Written as DNA, the CDR3 is TGTGCCAGCAGTAAAGGGGGGGAGACTGAAGCTTTCTTT.